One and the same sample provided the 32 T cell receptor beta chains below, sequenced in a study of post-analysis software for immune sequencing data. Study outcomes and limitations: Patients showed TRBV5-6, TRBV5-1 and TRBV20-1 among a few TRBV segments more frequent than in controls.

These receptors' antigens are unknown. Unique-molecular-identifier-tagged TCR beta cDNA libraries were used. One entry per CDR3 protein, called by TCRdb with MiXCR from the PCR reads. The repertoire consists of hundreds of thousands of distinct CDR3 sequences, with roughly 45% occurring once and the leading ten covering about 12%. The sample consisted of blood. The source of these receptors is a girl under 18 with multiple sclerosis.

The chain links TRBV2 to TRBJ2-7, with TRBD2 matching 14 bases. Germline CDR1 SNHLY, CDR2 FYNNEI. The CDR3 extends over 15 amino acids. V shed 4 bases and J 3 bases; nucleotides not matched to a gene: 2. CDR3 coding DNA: TGTGCCAGCAGTGGACTAGCGGGAGGGAACTACGAGCAGTACTTC. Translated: CASSGLAGGNYEQYF.

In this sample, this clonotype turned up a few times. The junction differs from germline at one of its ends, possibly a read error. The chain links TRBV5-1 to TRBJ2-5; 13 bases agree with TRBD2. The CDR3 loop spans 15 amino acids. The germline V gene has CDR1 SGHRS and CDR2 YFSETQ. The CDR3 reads CASSSGLAGEETQYF. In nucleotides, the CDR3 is TGTGCCAGCAGTTCAGGACTAGCGGGAGAAGAGACCCAGTACTTC.

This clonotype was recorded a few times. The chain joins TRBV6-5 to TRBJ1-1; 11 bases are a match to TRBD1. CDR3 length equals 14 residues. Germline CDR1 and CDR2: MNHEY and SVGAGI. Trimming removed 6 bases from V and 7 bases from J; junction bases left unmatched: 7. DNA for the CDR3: TGTGCCAGCAGGTTCCCCGGGACAGGGGGTGAAGCTTTCTTT. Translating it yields CASRFPGTGGEAFF.

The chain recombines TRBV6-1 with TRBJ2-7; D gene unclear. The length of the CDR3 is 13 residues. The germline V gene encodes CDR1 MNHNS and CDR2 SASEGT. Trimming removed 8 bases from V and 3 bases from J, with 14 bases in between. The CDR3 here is CASLERTIYEQYF. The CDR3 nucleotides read TGTGCCAGCCTTGAACGGACCATCTACGAGCAGTACTTC.

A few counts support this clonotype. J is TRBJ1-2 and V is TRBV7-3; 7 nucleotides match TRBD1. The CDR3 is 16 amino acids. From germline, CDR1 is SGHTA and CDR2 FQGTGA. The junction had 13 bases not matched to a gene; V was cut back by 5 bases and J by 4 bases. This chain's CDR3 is CASSLTPTGTTYGYTF. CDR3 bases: TGTGCCAGCAGCCTGACTCCGACAGGGACAACCTATGGCTACACCTTC.

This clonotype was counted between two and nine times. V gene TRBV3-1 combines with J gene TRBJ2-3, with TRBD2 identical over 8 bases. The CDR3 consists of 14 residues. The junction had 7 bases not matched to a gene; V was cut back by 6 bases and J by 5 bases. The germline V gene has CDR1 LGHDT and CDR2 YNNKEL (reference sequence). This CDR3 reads CASSIILAGDTQYF. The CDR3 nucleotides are TGTGCCAGCAGTATAATCCTAGCGGGAGATACGCAGTATTTT.

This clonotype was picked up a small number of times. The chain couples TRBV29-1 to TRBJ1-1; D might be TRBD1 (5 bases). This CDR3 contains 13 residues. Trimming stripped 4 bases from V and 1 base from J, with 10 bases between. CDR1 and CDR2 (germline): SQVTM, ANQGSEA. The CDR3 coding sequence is TGCAGCGTTGTTCGGCAGGGGAACACTGAAGCTTTCTTT. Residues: CSVVRQGNTEAFF.

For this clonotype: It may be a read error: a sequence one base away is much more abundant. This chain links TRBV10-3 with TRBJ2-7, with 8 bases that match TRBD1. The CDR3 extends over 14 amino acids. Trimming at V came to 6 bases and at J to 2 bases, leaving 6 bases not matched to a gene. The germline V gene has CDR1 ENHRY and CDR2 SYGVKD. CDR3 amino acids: CAIRTTGDTYEQYF. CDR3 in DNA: TGTGCCATCAGGACGACAGGGGACACCTACGAGCAGTACTTC.

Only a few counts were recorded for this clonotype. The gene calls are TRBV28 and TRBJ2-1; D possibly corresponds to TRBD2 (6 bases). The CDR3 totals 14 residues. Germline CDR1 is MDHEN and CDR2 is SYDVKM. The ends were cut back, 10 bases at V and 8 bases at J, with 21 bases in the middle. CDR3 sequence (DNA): TGTGCCACCGGGCGGGACGGAGCATATGATGAGCAGTTCTTC. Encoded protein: CATGRDGAYDEQFF. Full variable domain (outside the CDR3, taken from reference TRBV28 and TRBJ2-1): DVKVTQSSRYLVKRTGEKVFLECVQDMDHENMFWYRQDPGLGLRLIYFSYDVKMKEKGDIPEGYSVSREKKERFSLILESASTNQTSMYLCATGRDGAYDEQFFGPGTRLTVL.

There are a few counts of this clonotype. The CDR3 nucleotides read TGTGCCAGCAGCCAAGTCCGAGACTCCCAGGGGGCGTTCTTC. Residues: CASSQVRDSQGAFF. This chain links TRBV3-1 with TRBJ2-1, with 8 bases matching TRBD1. The junction had 11 bases not matched to a gene; V was cut back by 1 base and J by 15 bases. Per the germline V gene, CDR1 is LGHDT and CDR2 is YNNKEL (reference sequence). The CDR3 is 14 amino acids.

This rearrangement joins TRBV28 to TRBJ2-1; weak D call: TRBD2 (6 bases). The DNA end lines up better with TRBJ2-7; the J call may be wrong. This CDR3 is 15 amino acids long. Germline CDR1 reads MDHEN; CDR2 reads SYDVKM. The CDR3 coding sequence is TGTGCCAGCAGTCCTGGGGAGGTTACCTACAATGAGCAGTACTTC. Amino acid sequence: CASSPGEVTYNEQYF.

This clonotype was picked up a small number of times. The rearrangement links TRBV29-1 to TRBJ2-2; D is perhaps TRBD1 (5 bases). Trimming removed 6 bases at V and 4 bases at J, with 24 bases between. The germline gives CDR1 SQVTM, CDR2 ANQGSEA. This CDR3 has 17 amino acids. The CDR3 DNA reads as TGCAGCGTCGGAGTAGTAGGTGGACACCTGGGCACCGGGGAGCTGTTTTTT. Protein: CSVGVVGGHLGTGELFF.

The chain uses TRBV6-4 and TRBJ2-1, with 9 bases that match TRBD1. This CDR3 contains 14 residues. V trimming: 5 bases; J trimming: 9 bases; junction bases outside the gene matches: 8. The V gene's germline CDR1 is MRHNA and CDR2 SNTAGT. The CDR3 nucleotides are TGTGCCAGCAGTCCCGGGACAGGGTTTGCTGAGCAGTTCTTC. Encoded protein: CASSPGTGFAEQFF.

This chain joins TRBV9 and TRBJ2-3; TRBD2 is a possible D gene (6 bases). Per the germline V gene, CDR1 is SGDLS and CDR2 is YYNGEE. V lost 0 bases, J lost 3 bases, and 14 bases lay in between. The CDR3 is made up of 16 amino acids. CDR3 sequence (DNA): TGTGCCAGCAGCGTAGCAGTGGGAGGATTGACAGATACGCAGTATTTT. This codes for CASSVAVGGLTDTQYF.

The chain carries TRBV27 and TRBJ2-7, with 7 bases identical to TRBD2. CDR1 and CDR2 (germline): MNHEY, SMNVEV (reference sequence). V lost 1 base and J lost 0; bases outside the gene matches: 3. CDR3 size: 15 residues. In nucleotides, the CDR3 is TGTGCCAGCAGTTTATGGGGGGGTCGCTCCTACGAGCAGTACTTC. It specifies CASSLWGGRSYEQYF.

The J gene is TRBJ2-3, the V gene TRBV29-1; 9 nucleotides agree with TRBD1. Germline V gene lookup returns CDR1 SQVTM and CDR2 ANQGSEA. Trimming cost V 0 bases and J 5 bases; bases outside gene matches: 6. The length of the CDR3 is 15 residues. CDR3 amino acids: CSVEEGQGMLDTQYF. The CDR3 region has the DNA TGCAGCGTTGAAGAGGGACAGGGTATGTTAGATACGCAGTATTTT.

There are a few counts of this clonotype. The CDR3 DNA is TGTGCCAGCAGTGGGTTCGACAGGGTCGTATATCAGCCCCAGCATTTT. The encoded protein is CASSGFDRVVYQPQHF. This chain uses TRBV28 with TRBJ1-5; 7 bases match TRBD1. Germline values: CDR1 MDHEN, CDR2 SYDVKM. Trimming took 5 bases from V and 5 from J; bases not matched to a gene: 12. The length of the CDR3 is 16 residues. Full variable domain (remainder filled in from reference TRBV28 and TRBJ1-5): DVKVTQSSRYLVKRTGEKVFLECVQDMDHENMFWYRQDPGLGLRLIYFSYDVKMKEKGDIPEGYSVSREKKERFSLILESASTNQTSMYLCASSGFDRVVYQPQHFGDGTRLSIL.

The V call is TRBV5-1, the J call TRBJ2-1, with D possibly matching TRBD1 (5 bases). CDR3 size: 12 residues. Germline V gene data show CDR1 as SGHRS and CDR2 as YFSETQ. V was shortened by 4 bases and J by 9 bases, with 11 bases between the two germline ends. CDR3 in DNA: TGCGCCAGCAGCCCCCAGGGCAGTGAGCAGTTCTTC. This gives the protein CASSPQGSEQFF.

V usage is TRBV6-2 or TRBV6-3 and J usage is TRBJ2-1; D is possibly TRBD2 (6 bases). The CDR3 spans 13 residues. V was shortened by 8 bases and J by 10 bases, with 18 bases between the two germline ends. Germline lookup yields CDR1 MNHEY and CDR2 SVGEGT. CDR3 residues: CASGRWAGGEQFF. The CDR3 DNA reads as TGTGCCAGCGGGAGGTGGGCGGGCGGGGAGCAGTTCTTC.

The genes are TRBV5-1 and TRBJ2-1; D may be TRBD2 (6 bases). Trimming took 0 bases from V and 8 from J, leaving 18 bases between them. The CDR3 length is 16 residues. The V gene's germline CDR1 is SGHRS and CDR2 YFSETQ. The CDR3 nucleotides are TGCGCCAGCAGCTTGGGTGTCCTAGCCGGGAGCGATGAGCAGTTCTTC. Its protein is CASSLGVLAGSDEQFF. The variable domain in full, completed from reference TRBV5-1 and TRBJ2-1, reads KAGVTQTPRYLIKTRGQQVTLSCSPISGHRSVSWYQQTPGQGLQFLFEYFSETQRNKGNFPGRFSGRQFSNSRSEMNVSTLELGDSALYLCASSLGVLAGSDEQFFGPGTRLTVL.

In nucleotides, the CDR3 is TGCAGTGCTCCCGATCCTAGCGGCTCCTACAATGAGCAGTTCTTC. Translating gives CSAPDPSGSYNEQFF. The V and J genes are TRBV20-1 and TRBJ2-1; 7 nucleotides agree with TRBD2. V gave up 5 bases and J gave up 0 bases; unmatched junction bases: 7. The CDR3 spans 15 residues. Germline-derived CDR1 and CDR2 are DFQATT and SNEGSKA (reference sequence).

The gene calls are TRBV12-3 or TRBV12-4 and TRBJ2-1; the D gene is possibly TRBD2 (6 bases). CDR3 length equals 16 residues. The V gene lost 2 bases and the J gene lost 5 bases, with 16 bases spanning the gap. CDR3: CASSLNRRAPDNEQFF. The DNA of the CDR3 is TGTGCCAGCAGTTTAAACAGGAGGGCCCCCGACAATGAGCAGTTCTTC.

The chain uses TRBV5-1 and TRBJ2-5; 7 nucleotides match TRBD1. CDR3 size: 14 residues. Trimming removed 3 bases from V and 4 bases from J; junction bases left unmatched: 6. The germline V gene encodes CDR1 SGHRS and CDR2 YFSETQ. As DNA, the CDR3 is TGCGCCAGCAGCTCGTGGACAGGCTCAGAGACCCAGTACTTC. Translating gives CASSSWTGSETQYF.

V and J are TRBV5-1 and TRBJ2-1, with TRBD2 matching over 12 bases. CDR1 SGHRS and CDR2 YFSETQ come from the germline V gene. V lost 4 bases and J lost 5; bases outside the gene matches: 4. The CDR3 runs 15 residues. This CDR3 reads CASSTGLAGNNEQFF. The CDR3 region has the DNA TGCGCCAGCAGCACGGGACTAGCGGGTAACAATGAGCAGTTCTTC.

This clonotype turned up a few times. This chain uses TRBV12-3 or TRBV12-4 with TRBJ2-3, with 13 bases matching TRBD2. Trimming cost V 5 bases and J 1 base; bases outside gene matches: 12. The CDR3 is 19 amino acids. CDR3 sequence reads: CASSPARTSGSYGTDTQYF. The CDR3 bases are TGTGCCAGCAGTCCGGCCCGGACTAGCGGGAGTTATGGCACAGATACGCAGTATTTT.

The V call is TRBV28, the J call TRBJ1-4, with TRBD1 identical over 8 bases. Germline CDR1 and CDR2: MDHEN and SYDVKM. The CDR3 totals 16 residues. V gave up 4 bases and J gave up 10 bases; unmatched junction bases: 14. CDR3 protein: CASSSSLQGARGKLFF. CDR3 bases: TGTGCCAGCAGTTCCTCACTTCAGGGGGCACGTGGAAAACTGTTTTTT.

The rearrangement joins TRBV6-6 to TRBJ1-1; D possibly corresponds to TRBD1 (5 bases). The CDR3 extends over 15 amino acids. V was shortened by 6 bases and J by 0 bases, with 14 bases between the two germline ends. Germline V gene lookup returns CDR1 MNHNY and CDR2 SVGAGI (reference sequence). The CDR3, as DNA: TGTGCCAGCAGCCCCCCGGAGGGGATGAACACTGAAGCTTTCTTT. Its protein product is CASSPPEGMNTEAFF.

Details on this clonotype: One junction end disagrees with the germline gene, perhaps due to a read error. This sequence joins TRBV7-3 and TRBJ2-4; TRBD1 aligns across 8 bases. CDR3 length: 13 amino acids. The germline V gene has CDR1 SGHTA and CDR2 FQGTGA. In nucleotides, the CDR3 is TGTGCCAGCAGCCTACTGGACAGGGACATCCAGTACTTC. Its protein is CASSLLDRDIQYF.

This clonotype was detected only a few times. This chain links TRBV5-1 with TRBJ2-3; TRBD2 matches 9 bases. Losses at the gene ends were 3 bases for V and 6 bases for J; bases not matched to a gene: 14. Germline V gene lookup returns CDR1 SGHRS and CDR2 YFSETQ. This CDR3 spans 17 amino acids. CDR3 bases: TGCGCCAGCAGCTCCGATCTCTTAGGGACTAGCCGTGATACGCAGTATTTT. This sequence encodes CASSSDLLGTSRDTQYF.

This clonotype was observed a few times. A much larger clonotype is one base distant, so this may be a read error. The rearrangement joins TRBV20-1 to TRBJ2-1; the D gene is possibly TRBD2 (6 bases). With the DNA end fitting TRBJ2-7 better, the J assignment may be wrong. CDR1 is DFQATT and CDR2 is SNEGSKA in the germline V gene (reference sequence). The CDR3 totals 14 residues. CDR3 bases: TGCAGTGCTAGGACCGCTCTGGACTACAATGAGCAGTACTTC. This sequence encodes CSARTALDYNEQYF.

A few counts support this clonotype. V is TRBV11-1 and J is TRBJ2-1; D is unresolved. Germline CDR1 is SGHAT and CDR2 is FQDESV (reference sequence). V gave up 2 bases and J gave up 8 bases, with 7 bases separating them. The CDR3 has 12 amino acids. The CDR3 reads CASSLFNDEQFF. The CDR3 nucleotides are TGTGCCAGCAGCTTATTTAACGATGAGCAGTTCTTC.

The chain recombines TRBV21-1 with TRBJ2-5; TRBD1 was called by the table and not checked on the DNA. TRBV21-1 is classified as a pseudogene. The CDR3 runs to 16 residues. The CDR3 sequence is CASSKDGARDQQTQYF. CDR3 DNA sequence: TGTGCCAGCAGCAAAGATGGGGCGCGAGACCAACAGACCCAGTACTTC.